This T cell receptor beta chain emerged from a study of blood T cell repertoires in COVID-19. CDR1 is SGHRS, CDR2 YFSETQ, per germline. CDR3 size: 15 residues. V lost 2 bases and J lost 1, with 12 bases in between. Only in-frame clones appear in the TCRdb table, and some are missing; sequencing was by immunoSEQ multiplex PCR. The sample yields tens of thousands of clones, 70% to 90% seen once. The V call is TRBV5-1, the J call TRBJ1-1, with D possibly being TRBD1 (5 bases). The TCR was taken from a man aged 55-75 years with acute or convalescent COVID-19. Material: peripheral blood. CDR3 DNA sequence: TGCGCCAGCAGCTTCGCCGCCGGGGGGAACACTGAAGCTTTCTTT. It specifies CASSFAAGGNTEAFF.